These T cell receptor beta chains were read from a single sample in a study of blood T cell repertoires in COVID-19. Here immunoSEQ multiplex PCR was the method, and the copy in TCRdb shows in-frame clones only, minus some. The sample lists about 140,000 clones; 79% were seen once. The sequenced sample was peripheral blood. These receptors were collected from a man aged 55 to 70 with acute or convalescent COVID-19. Both conserved end residues are part of each CDR3. A D gene is named only where the DNA matches it firmly. Clone size is not always given. Where it is, it says once, few, many or a class for expanded clones.

d_gene,abundance,v_gene,j_gene,CDR3nt,CDR3aa
TRBD1,.,TRBV19,TRBJ1-1,TGTGCCAGTAGTACCAATTCCGGGACAGGGAACACTGAAGCTTTCTTT,CASSTNSGTGNTEAFF
.,few,TRBV27,TRBJ2-1,TGTGCCAGCAGTTCCACCCGACTAGGGCGGTACAATGAGCAGTTCTTC,CASSSTRLGRYNEQFF
.,.,TRBV28,TRBJ1-6,TGTGCCAGCAGGGACAGAGGAGGTTCACCCCTCCACTTT,CASRDRGGSPLHF
.,.,TRBV4-1,TRBJ1-6,TGCGCCAGCAGCCAAGATCTGATCCCAGGGTATAATTCACCCCTCCACTTT,CASSQDLIPGYNSPLHF
.,.,TRBV6-5,TRBJ1-4,TGTGCCAGCAGTTACTCCGGTACAACTAATGAAAAACTGTTTTTT,CASSYSGTTNEKLFF
.,.,TRBV5-5,TRBJ2-5,TGTGCCAGCGGACCTACCCCGGGGGAGACCCAGTACTTC,CASGPTPGETQYF
TRBD2,.,TRBV7-7,TRBJ2-1,TGTGCTAGCAGCTCGACTAGCGGGAGCGACAATGAGCAGTTCTTC,CASSSTSGSDNEQFF
TRBD1,.,TRBV5-1,TRBJ2-2,TGCGCCAGCAGCTTGGGGAGGACAGGGAAGGCCGGGGAGCTGTTTTTT,CASSLGRTGKAGELFF
.,.,TRBV12-3/TRBV12-4,TRBJ1-1,TGTGCCACTGGACGGGAGAACACTGAAGCTTTCTTT,CATGRENTEAFF
.,few,TRBV28,TRBJ1-5,TGTGCCAGCAGTTTGGGGAGGAGCAATCAGCCCCAGCATTTT,CASSLGRSNQPQHF
.,.,TRBV28,TRBJ1-4,TGTGCCAGCAGTCCGGGAGGTAATGAAAAACTGTTTTTT,CASSPGGNEKLFF
TRBD2,.,TRBV7-7,TRBJ2-2,TGTGCTAGCAGCCCGGCGGGAGTAATCGCCGGGGAGCTGTTTTTT,CASSPAGVIAGELFF
.,few,TRBV9,TRBJ2-1,TGTGCCAGCAGCGTAGACCTCCGGGGAGTCTCCTACAATGAGCAGTTCTTC,CASSVDLRGVSYNEQFF
.,.,TRBV24-1,TRBJ1-1,TGTGCCACCAGTGATCCCTCGGGGGCTGAAGCTTTCTTT,CATSDPSGAEAFF
.,.,TRBV6-5,TRBJ1-2,TGTGCCAGCAAACCCGGGACACTAAACTATGGCTACACCTTC,CASKPGTLNYGYTF
.,.,TRBV11-1,TRBJ2-3,TGTGCCAGCAGCAGGGGGTTCGACACAGATACGCAGTATTTT,CASSRGFDTDTQYF
.,.,TRBV19,TRBJ1-2,TGTGCCAGTAGTATCCCCCCAGGGACCCGCGGGGACTATGGCTACACCTTC,CASSIPPGTRGDYGYTF
.,few,TRBV2,TRBJ1-2,TGTGCCAGCAGTGAATTGGGAGAATTCAACTATGGCTACACCTTC,CASSELGEFNYGYTF
TRBD1,.,TRBV19,TRBJ1-4,TGTGCCAGTAGTAGGACAGGAAGGGGCAGCTTCAATGAAAAACTGTTTTTT,CASSRTGRGSFNEKLFF
.,few,TRBV6-5,TRBJ1-5,TGTGCCAGCAGTTACTCCGGTAGCAATCAGCCCCAGCATTTT,CASSYSGSNQPQHF
.,.,TRBV21-1,TRBJ1-5,TGTGCCAGCACCTTAATGGTGGTCAGACACAATCAGCCCCAGCATTTT,CASTLMVVRHNQPQHF
TRBD1,once,TRBV5-4,TRBJ2-3,TGTGCCAGCAGCGCCCGGGACAGAGGCGCAGATACGCAGTATTTT,CASSARDRGADTQYF
.,.,TRBV2,TRBJ1-6,TGTGCCAGCAGACAGGGAAATTCACCCCTCCACTTT,CASRQGNSPLHF
.,.,TRBV5-1,TRBJ1-4,TGCGCCAGCAGTTTTACTACGACAGCTGAAAAACTGTTTTTT,CASSFTTTAEKLFF
.,.,TRBV19,TRBJ1-3,TGTGCCAGTAGTATAGGAGGGCCTGGAAACACCATATATTTT,CASSIGGPGNTIYF
TRBD1,.,TRBV5-1,TRBJ1-5,TGCGCCAGCAGCTTGAACACAGGGGCTCATCAGCCCCAGCATTTT,CASSLNTGAHQPQHF
.,.,TRBV28,TRBJ2-1,TGTGCCAGCAAGGAGAGCTCGCTTTGGGTTGAGCAGTTCTTC,CASKESSLWVEQFF
TRBD2,.,TRBV25-1,TRBJ2-5,TGTGCCAGCAGAATGGGGGGGGAGGAGACCCAGTACTTC,CASRMGGEETQYF
.,.,TRBV7-8,TRBJ1-3,TGTGCCAGCAGCCTCGCGACAGTCACTGGAAACACCATATATTTT,CASSLATVTGNTIYF
.,.,TRBV18,TRBJ2-5,TGTGCCAGCTCACCCCAGGGCCGGGAAGAGACCCAGTACTTC,CASSPQGREETQYF
.,.,TRBV7-8,TRBJ2-1,TGTGCCAGCAGCCCCCCCCCTTCCTACAATGAGCAGTTCTTC,CASSPPPSYNEQFF
.,.,TRBV9,TRBJ2-1,TGTGCCAGCAGCGAGGAGGGCAGCTCCTACAATGAGCAGTTCTTC,CASSEEGSSYNEQFF
TRBD1,.,TRBV9,TRBJ2-2,TGTGCCAGCAGCTTCGGACAGGGCGACACCGGGGAGCTGTTTTTT,CASSFGQGDTGELFF
.,.,TRBV11-3,TRBJ2-3,TGTGCCAGCAGCTTATCGAGGGGTTTAAGGGGGACAGATACGCAGTATTTT,CASSLSRGLRGTDTQYF
.,.,TRBV13,TRBJ2-3,TGTGCCAGCAGCTTAGTCCGGGGAGATACGCAGTATTTT,CASSLVRGDTQYF
.,.,TRBV28,TRBJ2-7,TGTGCCAGCATGGATACAGGCAGCGAGTACTTC,CASMDTGSEYF
.,few,TRBV19,TRBJ1-5,TGTGCCAGTAGTATTGAGGCCGGTCCACACAAGCCCCAGCATTTT,CASSIEAGPHKPQHF
TRBD1,.,TRBV5-1,TRBJ2-2,TGCGCCAGTATGGGACAGAGCAACACCGGGGAGCTGTTTTTT,CASMGQSNTGELFF